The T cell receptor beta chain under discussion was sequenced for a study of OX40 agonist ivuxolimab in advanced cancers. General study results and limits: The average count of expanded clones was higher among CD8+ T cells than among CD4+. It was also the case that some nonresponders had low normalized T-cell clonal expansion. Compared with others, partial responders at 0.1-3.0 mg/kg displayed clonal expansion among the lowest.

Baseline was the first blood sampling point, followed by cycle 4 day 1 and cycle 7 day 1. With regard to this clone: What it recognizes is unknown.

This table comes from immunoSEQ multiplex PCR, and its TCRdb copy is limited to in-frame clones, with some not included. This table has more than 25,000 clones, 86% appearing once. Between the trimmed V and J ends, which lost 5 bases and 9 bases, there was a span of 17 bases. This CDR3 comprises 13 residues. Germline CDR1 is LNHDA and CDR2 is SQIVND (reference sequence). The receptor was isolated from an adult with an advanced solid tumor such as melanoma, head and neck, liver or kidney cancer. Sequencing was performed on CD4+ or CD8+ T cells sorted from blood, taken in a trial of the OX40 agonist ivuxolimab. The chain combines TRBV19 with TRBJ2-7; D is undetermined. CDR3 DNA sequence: TGTGCCAGTAGTCCTTCAGGTTACGAAGGGCAGTACTTC. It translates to CASSPSGYEGQYF.